The 10 T cell receptor beta chains reported below all come from one sample, sequenced in a study of regulatory T cells in long-lasting Graves disease. CDR3-region Arm-PCR and iRepertoire HTBI primers produced the TCR beta libraries. TCRdb ran MiXCR on the multiplex PCR reads and lists one entry per CDR3 protein. The data show 680,000 or so distinct CDR3 sequences, with around 17% seen just once and approximately 18% held by the top ten. Time point specified: newly diagnosed GD, antithyroid drugs for less than 3 months. Making the TCR library involved RNA that had been extracted from PBMCs. The same specimen was also included in a second study, on T cells in Graves' hyperthyroidism and ophthalmopathy.

The source material was peripheral blood mononuclear cells (PBMCs), sampled at new diagnosis, from a patient treated with antithyroid drugs. The receptors shown here come from a woman aged 30 to 39 with Graves disease.

In its sample, this clonotype was seen many times. V is TRBV7-9 and J is TRBJ2-1, with 8 bases lining up with TRBD1. Per the germline V gene, CDR1 is SEHNR and CDR2 is FQNEAQ (reference sequence). This CDR3 contains 14 residues. The J segment lost 4 bases and the V segment lost 5 bases, leaving 4 bases of the junction unmatched. CDR3 DNA sequence: TGTGCCAGCAGCCCTCGACAGGGGTACAATGAGCAGTTCTTC. Protein sequence: CASSPRQGYNEQFF.

This clonotype was seen more than once but under ten times. The rearrangement links TRBV4-2 to TRBJ2-7; 8 bases map to TRBD2. The CDR3 covers 17 residues. Per the germline V gene, CDR1 is LGHNA and CDR2 is YNFKEQ. The trim removed 0 bases at V and 0 bases at J, leaving 7 bases unmatched. The chain's CDR3 is CASSQEEASGHSYEQYF. The DNA of the CDR3 is TGTGCCAGCAGCCAAGAAGAAGCTAGCGGGCACTCCTACGAGCAGTACTTC.

The V gene is TRBV9, the J gene TRBJ2-1; D is possibly TRBD1 (5 bases). This CDR3 contains 15 residues. V lost 7 bases to trimming and J lost 10 bases, with 24 bases between them. From germline, CDR1 is SGDLS and CDR2 YYNGEE. CDR3 region: CASAPWPGHFYEQFF. DNA for the CDR3: TGTGCCAGCGCCCCCTGGCCAGGACACTTCTACGAGCAGTTCTTC.

The gene calls are TRBV7-9 and TRBJ1-4, with TRBD1 identical over 9 bases. The junction had 4 bases not matched to a gene; V was cut back by 5 bases and J by 0 bases. The germline V gene has CDR1 SEHNR and CDR2 FQNEAQ (reference sequence). The CDR3 sequence is 16 residues long. The CDR3 sequence: CASSPGQGPTNEKLFF. The CDR3 region has the DNA TGTGCCAGCAGCCCGGGACAGGGCCCAACTAATGAAAAACTGTTTTTT. Using reference TRBV7-9 and TRBJ1-4 for the parts outside the CDR3, the full variable domain is DTGVSQNPRHKITKRGQNVTFRCDPISEHNRLYWYRQTLGQGPEFLTYFQNEAQLEKSRLLSDRFSAERPKGSFSTLEIQRTEQGDSAMYLCASSPGQGPTNEKLFFGSGTQLSVL.

This clonotype came up a few times. The V gene is TRBV18, the J gene TRBJ1-1; 9 positions match TRBD1. Germline V gene data show CDR1 as KGHSH and CDR2 as LQKENI. CDR3 length equals 14 residues. J lost 11 bases, V lost 8 bases, and 15 bases had no gene match. The CDR3 region has the DNA TGTGCCAGCGTCACCGGCACAGGGGGCAAGGGGGCTTTCTTT. Protein product: CASVTGTGGKGAFF.

This clonotype was picked up a small number of times. Without the conserved terminal phenylalanine or tryptophan, this CDR3 likely stems from a read error. No DNA is shown, since the ends of the CDR3 on it are uncertain; the CDR3 is the one TCRdb lists. The chain joins TRBV3-1 to TRBJ2-7; TRBD2 is the table's D call and was not checked against the DNA. Including both end residues, the CDR3 is 14 amino acids long. Germline V gene sequence: CDR1 LGHDT, CDR2 YNNKEL (reference sequence). The CDR3 here is CASSQGLAGGPIVL.

This clonotype was observed many times. This rearrangement joins TRBV27 to TRBJ2-7; 13 nucleotides align to TRBD2. This CDR3 is built from 15 residues. Germline values: CDR1 MNHEY, CDR2 SMNVEV (reference sequence). V trimming: 5 bases; J trimming: 6 bases; junction bases outside the gene matches: 7. CDR3 loop: CASSPLAGGTGEQYF. CDR3 nucleotides: TGTGCCAGCAGTCCACTAGCGGGGGGGACAGGCGAGCAGTACTTC.

In this sample, this clonotype turned up many times. The genes are TRBV20-1 and TRBJ1-1; 10 nucleotides match TRBD1. The J segment lost 10 bases and the V segment lost 4 bases, leaving 6 bases of the junction unmatched. Germline V gene lookup returns CDR1 DFQATT and CDR2 SNEGSKA (reference sequence). The CDR3 runs to 12 residues. The CDR3 DNA is TGCAGTGCTATAAGACAGGGGGCCGCAGCTTTCTTT. Amino acid sequence: CSAIRQGAAAFF.

In the case of this clonotype: This may arise from a read error, as a much more abundant clone is one base away. The chain is built from TRBV5-6 and TRBJ1-6, with 7 positions matching TRBD1. The ends lost 3 bases at V and 6 bases at J; junction bases unmatched: 3. CDR1 is SGHDT, CDR2 YYEEEE, per germline. The CDR3 is 14 amino acids. The CDR3 DNA reads TGTGCCAGCAGCTGGGGGACAGTTAATTCACCCCTCCACTTT. It encodes CASSWGTVNSPLHF.

CDR3: CASSSGGTGVGELFF. As DNA, the CDR3 is TGCGCCAGCAGTTCGGGAGGCACGGGCGTCGGGGAGCTGTTTTTT. The chain has TRBV5-1 and TRBJ2-2; 7 nucleotides line up with TRBD2. CDR3 size: 15 residues. Germline lookup yields CDR1 SGHRS and CDR2 YFSETQ. The trim removed 5 bases at V and 7 bases at J, leaving 11 bases unmatched.